The clone carrying this T cell receptor beta chain was counted at least ten times. Its antigen is undetermined. A single record per CDR3 protein comes from TCRdb applying MiXCR to the 5' RACE reads. The sample includes approximately 260,000 distinct CDR3 sequences, approximately 5.2% of them seen just once. The data derive from a study of T cells after yellow fever vaccination. Findings and caveats of the study: In FACS-sorted repertoires, abundant clonotypes from the bulk population could appear as contaminants.

Deletions cut 7 bases from V and 8 bases from J, with 23 bases between. CDR1 is ENHRY and CDR2 is SYGVKD in the germline V gene. The CDR3 is made up of 15 amino acids. The sequence was obtained from a man aged 18 to 29 who received the YFV17D yellow fever vaccine. The specimen comprised CD4+ T cells sorted from PBMCs, sampled on the day of the yellow fever booster vaccination. The V gene is TRBV10-3, the J gene TRBJ1-1; D perhaps matches TRBD1 (5 bases). In DNA form, the CDR3 reads TGTGCCATCAAGTTCGGGGGACTAACCGAAATGGAAGCTTTCTTT. It is translated as CAIKFGGLTEMEAFF.